A selection of T cell receptor beta chains follows, all from one sample in a study of T cell responses to AZD1222 COVID-19 vaccine. Profiled with immunoSEQ multiplex PCR; TCRdb holds only in-frame clones, not every one. The sample carries more than 100,000 clones, 80% to 90% recorded once. Sequenced material: peripheral blood, taken on day 0 of AZD1222 vaccination. The receptors originated from an adult in good health. CDR3s include the opening cysteine and the closing phenylalanine or tryptophan. The order of the fields is D gene, clone size, J gene, V gene, CDR3 DNA, CDR3 protein. The D gene is left open where the match is weak. Where a row states a size, it is once, few, many or the class of an expanded clone; other rows omit it.

D: .; size: .; J: TRBJ2-1; V: TRBV28; DNA: TGTGCCAGCATTCATGGAGCCAGCCACGGGTTCTACAATGAGCAGTTCTTC; CDR3: CASIHGASHGFYNEQFF
D: .; size: .; J: TRBJ1-4; V: TRBV11-2; DNA: TGTGCCAGCAGCTTAGATCCAGGGGATGAAAAACTGTTTTTT; CDR3: CASSLDPGDEKLFF
D: .; size: once; J: TRBJ2-5; V: TRBV18; DNA: TGTGCCAGCTCACGGGACGGGCGGGAGACCCAGTACTTC; CDR3: CASSRDGRETQYF
D: .; size: .; J: TRBJ2-5; V: TRBV20-1; DNA: TGCAGTGCCCCAGCCTACGAGACCCAGTACTTC; CDR3: CSAPAYETQYF
D: TRBD2; size: once; J: TRBJ2-1; V: TRBV11-2; DNA: TGTGCCAGCAGCTTAGATCGAACGGGGGGGCTGTTTGAGCAGTTCTTC; CDR3: CASSLDRTGGLFEQFF
D: .; size: .; J: TRBJ1-4; V: TRBV15; DNA: TGTGCCACCAGCAGCACGTCAGAAGCAACTAATGAAAAACTGTTTTTT; CDR3: CATSSTSEATNEKLFF
D: .; size: .; J: TRBJ1-3; V: TRBV30; DNA: TGTGCCTGGAGTGCGGGTTGGAACACCATATATTTT; CDR3: CAWSAGWNTIYF
D: TRBD1; size: .; J: TRBJ1-1; V: TRBV6-5; DNA: TGTGCCAGCAGTCCAGGGGGCAGTGGGGACACTGAAGCTTTCTTT; CDR3: CASSPGGSGDTEAFF
D: .; size: .; J: TRBJ2-7; V: TRBV7-2; DNA: TGTGCCAGCAGCTTAGGACAGGCCCTTGTAATCGAGCAGTACTTC; CDR3: CASSLGQALVIEQYF
D: TRBD1; size: few; J: TRBJ1-2; V: TRBV5-1; DNA: TGCGCCAGCAGCCCCGCCGGGACAGGACTCTATGGCTACACCTTC; CDR3: CASSPAGTGLYGYTF
D: .; size: .; J: TRBJ1-3; V: TRBV7-8; DNA: TGTGCCAGCAGCCTTCAGACAGTCTCTTCCTCTGGAAACACCATATATTTT; CDR3: CASSLQTVSSSGNTIYF
D: .; size: .; J: TRBJ1-3; V: TRBV5-4; DNA: TGTGCCAGCAGCTTCGGGCAGGGGACTGGAAACACCATATATTTT; CDR3: CASSFGQGTGNTIYF
D: TRBD1; size: .; J: TRBJ1-2; V: TRBV7-2; DNA: TGTGCCAGCAGCTTAGTCGCGGGACAGCCACTTTCCGATGGCTACACCTTC; CDR3: CASSLVAGQPLSDGYTF
D: TRBD1; size: .; J: TRBJ2-5; V: TRBV7-9; DNA: TGTGCCAGCAGCCACTCCGGGACAGGGTTTAGTTGGGAGACCCAGTACTTC; CDR3: CASSHSGTGFSWETQYF
D: .; size: .; J: TRBJ1-6; V: TRBV9; DNA: TGTGCCAGCAGCGCCGAGGGAGAGGGCGGTTATAATTCACCCCTCCACTTT; CDR3: CASSAEGEGGYNSPLHF
D: TRBD2; size: few; J: TRBJ2-1; V: TRBV2; DNA: TGTGCCAGCAGGAAGACTAGCGGGGGGTCGCATGAGCAGTTCTTC; CDR3: CASRKTSGGSHEQFF
D: .; size: .; J: TRBJ1-2; V: TRBV18; DNA: TGTGCCAGCTCACTAGGACAGATAACTAACTATGGCTACACCTTC; CDR3: CASSLGQITNYGYTF
D: TRBD1; size: once; J: TRBJ1-3; V: TRBV18; DNA: TGTGCCAGCTCGCGGGACAGGGGTATTCGAAACACCATATATTTT; CDR3: CASSRDRGIRNTIYF
D: TRBD1; size: .; J: TRBJ1-2; V: TRBV5-4; DNA: TGTGCCAGCAGCTCAGGACAGGAACTCTATGGCTACACCTTC; CDR3: CASSSGQELYGYTF
D: .; size: .; J: TRBJ2-2; V: TRBV10-1; DNA: TGCGCCAGCAGTGAGCGCGCGGGGATGAATGCCGGGGAGCTGTTTTTT; CDR3: CASSERAGMNAGELFF
D: .; size: .; J: TRBJ1-2; V: TRBV30; DNA: TGTGCCTGGAGAGTTTGGGGGACGGTCCTGAACTATGGCTACACCTTC; CDR3: CAWRVWGTVLNYGYTF
D: TRBD1; size: .; J: TRBJ2-6; V: TRBV9; DNA: TGTGCCAGCAGCGGATCCGGGACAGGGGGAGCTGGGGCCAACGTCCTGACTTTC; CDR3: CASSGSGTGGAGANVLTF
D: .; size: .; J: TRBJ2-7; V: TRBV5-4; DNA: TGTGCCAGCAGCTCCTCCGGGAGCACCTACGAGCAGTACTTC; CDR3: CASSSSGSTYEQYF
D: .; size: .; J: TRBJ1-1; V: TRBV27; DNA: TGTGCCAGCAGTCCCACGGGCAGCTCTGAAGCTTTCTTT; CDR3: CASSPTGSSEAFF
D: .; size: .; J: TRBJ1-1; V: TRBV12-5; DNA: TGTGCTAGTGGTTTCACCGGCCGGGGGCATCCTGAAGCTTTCTTT; CDR3: CASGFTGRGHPEAFF
D: TRBD2; size: .; J: TRBJ2-2; V: TRBV18; DNA: TGTGCCAGCTCAGCCCTAGCGGGGGCAGGAGCCACCGGGGAGCTGTTTTTT; CDR3: CASSALAGAGATGELFF
D: .; size: .; J: TRBJ1-6; V: TRBV5-1; DNA: TGCGCCAGCAGCTTTGACAGAGGCTCACCCCTCCACTTT; CDR3: CASSFDRGSPLHF
D: TRBD1; size: .; J: TRBJ2-2; V: TRBV18; DNA: TGTGCCAGCTCACCCGGGACAGTGCTCGGGGAGCTGTTTTTT; CDR3: CASSPGTVLGELFF
D: .; size: .; J: TRBJ2-4; V: TRBV11-1; DNA: TGTGCCAGCAGCTTAGAGACTAGTGGTAGCATTCAGTACTTC; CDR3: CASSLETSGSIQYF
D: .; size: .; J: TRBJ1-1; V: TRBV11-3; DNA: TGTGCCAGCAGCTTGGGGGTGGGTGAAGCTTTCTTT; CDR3: CASSLGVGEAFF
D: TRBD1; size: .; J: TRBJ1-3; V: TRBV5-1; DNA: TGCGCCAGCAGCCTTCAGACAGGGGGAAACACCATATATTTT; CDR3: CASSLQTGGNTIYF
D: TRBD1; size: .; J: TRBJ1-2; V: TRBV11-1; DNA: TGTGCCAGCAGCCCAGGACAGGCGGGTGGCTACACCTTC; CDR3: CASSPGQAGGYTF
D: .; size: .; J: TRBJ2-1; V: TRBV5-1; DNA: TGCGCCAGCAGCCCGGGGAGTCTAGTGGGCAATGAGCAGTTCTTC; CDR3: CASSPGSLVGNEQFF
D: TRBD2; size: .; J: TRBJ2-3; V: TRBV5-1; DNA: TGCGCCAGCAGACCGGCGGGACTACTCGGAGATACGCAGTATTTT; CDR3: CASRPAGLLGDTQYF
D: .; size: .; J: TRBJ1-2; V: TRBV5-6; DNA: TGTGCCAGCAGCTTGGGGGGCTATGGCTACACCTTC; CDR3: CASSLGGYGYTF
D: .; size: .; J: TRBJ2-1; V: TRBV7-2; DNA: TGTGCCAGCAGCCGGGACCCGGGGTACAATGAGCAGTTCTTC; CDR3: CASSRDPGYNEQFF
D: .; size: .; J: TRBJ2-1; V: TRBV7-6; DNA: TGTGCCAGCAGCTTAGTGACTACCTCATACAATGAGCAGTTCTTC; CDR3: CASSLVTTSYNEQFF
D: TRBD1; size: .; J: TRBJ1-6; V: TRBV5-8; DNA: TGTGCCAGCAGCGGTGGGACAGGGGATAATTCACCCCTCCACTTT; CDR3: CASSGGTGDNSPLHF
D: .; size: .; J: TRBJ1-2; V: TRBV5-4; DNA: TGTGCCAGCAGCTTAGAGAACTATGGCTACACCTTC; CDR3: CASSLENYGYTF
D: .; size: once; J: TRBJ2-7; V: TRBV5-1; DNA: TGCGCCAGCAGTACAGGACAGAGTTACGAGCAGTACTTC; CDR3: CASSTGQSYEQYF
D: .; size: once; J: TRBJ2-5; V: TRBV18; DNA: TGTGCCAGCTCACCGCTAGACAGATCAAAAGAGACCCAGTACTTC; CDR3: CASSPLDRSKETQYF
D: .; size: .; J: TRBJ1-1; V: TRBV30; DNA: TGTGCCTGGAGTGTCTGGGGTGAAGCTTTCTTT; CDR3: CAWSVWGEAFF